The entry below describes one T cell receptor beta chain. This record belongs to a study of blood T cell repertoires in COVID-19. The assay was immunoSEQ multiplex PCR, and TCRdb's table has in-frame clones only and misses some. The sample has under 200,000 clones, more than 70% seen once. Looked up from germline, CDR1 is SGDLS and CDR2 is YYNGEE. The junction had 7 bases not matched to a gene; V was cut back by 4 bases and J by 4 bases. The CDR3 is 15 amino acids. The material sequenced was PBMCs or T cells enriched from blood (not recorded which). The clonotype was recovered from a man aged 40-49 years with acute COVID-19. The rearrangement uses TRBV9 and TRBJ2-7; 11 positions match TRBD2. The CDR3 bases are TGTGCCAGCAGCCCTACTAGCGGGAGTGTATACGAGCAGTACTTC. Its protein is CASSPTSGSVYEQYF.